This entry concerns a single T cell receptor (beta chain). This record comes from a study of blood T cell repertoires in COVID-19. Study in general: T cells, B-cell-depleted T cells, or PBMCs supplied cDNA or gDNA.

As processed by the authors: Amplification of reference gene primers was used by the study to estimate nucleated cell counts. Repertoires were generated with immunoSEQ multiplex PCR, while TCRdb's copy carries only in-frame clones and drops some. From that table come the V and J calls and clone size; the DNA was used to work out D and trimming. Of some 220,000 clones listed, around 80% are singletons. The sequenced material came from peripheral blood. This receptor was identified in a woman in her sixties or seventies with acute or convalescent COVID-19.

The CDR3 is CASSFLRTGDQPQHF. CDR3 DNA sequence: TGTGCCAGCAGCTTCTTAAGGACAGGGGATCAGCCCCAGCATTTT. The chain links TRBV5-4 to TRBJ1-5, with 9 bases aligning to TRBD1. Per germline, CDR1 SGHNT and CDR2 YYREEE (reference sequence). V was clipped by 2 bases and J by 5 bases; unmatched bases: 5. This CDR3 is built from 15 residues.